The 20 T cell receptor beta chains listed next were all sequenced from one sample in a study of T cells in Graves' hyperthyroidism and ophthalmopathy. The investigators amplified TCR beta CDR3 regions from RNA transcripts. In the first-round RT-PCR of the TCR CDR3, the HTBI primer set was used. TCRdb called the multiplex PCR reads again in MiXCR, with one record for every CDR3 protein. The sample lists nearly 600,000 distinct CDR3 sequences; approximately 15% were seen once. Material for sequencing was blood. The receptors stem from a woman under 30 with Graves' ophthalmopathy.

This clonotype was observed at least ten times. The V gene is TRBV12-3 or TRBV12-4, the J gene TRBJ2-3, with D possibly being TRBD1 (5 bases). Deletions cut 6 bases from V and 2 bases from J, with 15 bases between. This CDR3 has 15 residues. The CDR3 DNA is TGTGCCAGCAGCCCAGGGAACTTTTACACAGATACGCAGTATTTT. Its translation is CASSPGNFYTDTQYF.

This clonotype was observed at least ten times. This chain links TRBV7-9 with TRBJ2-7; D assignment may be TRBD1 or TRBD2 (5 bases each). This CDR3 has 18 residues. V lost 4 bases and J 0 bases, leaving 22 bases between the germline ends. The germline CDR1 and CDR2 sequences are SEHNR and FQNEAQ (reference sequence). CDR3 sequence: CASSSYRGKGKSSYEQYF. For the CDR3, the DNA is TGTGCCAGCAGCTCATACCGGGGCAAGGGGAAGAGCTCCTACGAGCAGTACTTC.

This clonotype turned up a few times. This sequence joins TRBV30 and TRBJ2-7; TRBD2 aligns across 13 bases. Unmatched junction bases numbered 7, after V lost 8 bases and J lost 0 bases. Per the germline V gene, CDR1 is GTSNPN and CDR2 is SVGIG (reference sequence). The CDR3 is 15 residues long. In DNA, the CDR3 is TGTGCCCTCGGACTAGCGGGAGCTAACTCCTACGAGCAGTACTTC. Its protein is CALGLAGANSYEQYF.

This clonotype was recorded at least ten times. The J gene is TRBJ1-1, the V gene TRBV2; D perhaps matches TRBD1 (5 bases). The CDR3 has 17 residues. Germline V gene lookup returns CDR1 SNHLY and CDR2 FYNNEI. The V end lost 3 bases, the J end lost 3 bases, and 20 bases lay between the germline ends. The CDR3: CASSERWQGDDYTEAFF. CDR3 bases: TGTGCCAGCAGTGAGAGATGGCAGGGAGACGATTACACTGAAGCTTTCTTT.

This clonotype showed up many times. The chain joins TRBV19 to TRBJ2-2; 8 positions match TRBD1. Germline lookup yields CDR1 LNHDA and CDR2 SQIVND (reference sequence). Unmatched junction bases numbered 1, after V lost 3 bases and J lost 1 base. CDR3 length: 15 residues. The CDR3 sequence: CASSIGTGNTGELFF. The CDR3 DNA follows: TGTGCCAGTAGTATTGGGACAGGGAACACCGGGGAGCTGTTTTTT. Together with reference TRBV19 and TRBJ2-2, the CDR3 gives the full variable domain: DGGITQSPKYLFRKEGQNVTLSCEQNLNHDAMYWYRQDPGQGLRLIYYSQIVNDFQKGDIAEGYSVSREKKESFPLTVTSAQKNPTAFYLCASSIGTGNTGELFFGEGSRLTVL.

The chain joins TRBV27 to TRBJ2-1, with TRBD1 matching over 7 bases. Germline V CDR1 and CDR2: MNHEY, SMNVEV (reference sequence). Trimming cost V 5 bases and J 5 bases; bases outside gene matches: 6. The CDR3 contains 14 residues. CDR3 loop: CASSPQDRNNEQFF. The CDR3 region has the DNA TGTGCCAGCAGTCCCCAGGACAGGAACAATGAGCAGTTCTTC.

This clonotype has ten or more counts. The chain couples TRBV3-1 to TRBJ2-3; 12 positions agree with TRBD2. V was pared by 2 bases and J by 0 bases, with 6 bases of the junction left unmatched. This CDR3 contains 18 residues. CDR1 and CDR2 from the germline V gene are LGHDT and YNNKEL (reference sequence). The CDR3 nucleotides are TGTGCCAGCAGCCAATGGGCTACTAGCGGGGGGAGCACAGATACGCAGTATTTT. As protein: CASSQWATSGGSTDTQYF.

This clonotype was seen only a few times. This chain's CDR3 is CASSHRSVTGELFF. CDR3 in DNA: TGCGCCAGCAGCCACCGTAGCGTCACCGGGGAGCTGTTTTTT. This chain joins TRBV4-1 and TRBJ2-2; possibly TRBD2 for D (5 bases). V was cut by 3 bases and J by 4 bases, with 9 bases left in between. Germline V gene sequence: CDR1 MGHRA, CDR2 YSYEKL. This CDR3 contains 14 residues.

Many counts were recorded for this clonotype. The chain has TRBV27 and TRBJ2-7; 7 bases fit TRBD1. V lost 5 bases to trimming and J lost 2 bases; unmatched junction nucleotides: 9. This CDR3 has 15 residues. Germline V gene data show CDR1 as MNHEY and CDR2 as SMNVEV (reference sequence). The CDR3 loop reads CASSPGQVYPYEQYF. CDR3 sequence (DNA): TGTGCCAGCAGTCCCGGACAGGTTTATCCCTACGAGCAGTACTTC.

The chain carries TRBV10-3 and TRBJ1-6; D not certain. Germline lookup yields CDR1 ENHRY and CDR2 SYGVKD. The CDR3 length is 15 residues. Trimming removed 4 bases from V and 10 bases from J, with 17 bases in between. The CDR3 nucleotides are TGTGCCATCAGTGCCGGGATCCGCGGCGAGTCACCCCTCCACTTT. Its translation is CAISAGIRGESPLHF.

This clonotype was seen at least ten times. The chain joins TRBV2 to TRBJ2-1, with 11 bases lining up with TRBD2. The CDR3 length is 15 residues. Germline lookup yields CDR1 SNHLY and CDR2 FYNNEI. V gave up 10 bases and J gave up 3 bases; unmatched junction bases: 8. CDR3 residues: CAKGLAASFYNEQFF. Here the CDR3 DNA reads TGTGCCAAGGGACTAGCGGCCTCCTTCTACAATGAGCAGTTCTTC. Looking up the rest from reference TRBV2 and TRBJ2-1 gives the full variable domain: EPEVTQTPSHQVTQMGQEVILRCVPISNHLYFYWYRQILGQKVEFLVSFYNNEISEKSEIFDDQFSVERPDGSNFTLKIRSTKLEDSAMYFCAKGLAASFYNEQFFGPGTRLTVL.

This clonotype showed up many times. The chain joins TRBV11-2 to TRBJ1-5; D gene ambiguous. Trimming cost V 2 bases and J 7 bases, with 9 bases left between them. The CDR3 totals 13 residues. Germline assignment: CDR1 SGHAT and CDR2 FQNNGV. The CDR3 DNA is TGTGCCAGCAGCTTATCACGGGAGCAGCCCCAGCATTTT. Protein product: CASSLSREQPQHF. The complete variable domain, with remaining parts taken from reference TRBV11-2 and TRBJ1-5, reads EAGVAQSPRYKIIEKRQSVAFWCNPISGHATLYWYQQILGQGPKLLIQFQNNGVVDDSQLPKDRFSAERLKGVDSTLKIQPAKLEDSAVYLCASSLSREQPQHFGDGTRLSIL.

This clonotype was recorded a few times. The chain joins TRBV19 to TRBJ2-5, with D possibly TRBD2 on 6 matching bases. There are 16 residues in the CDR3. The V and J ends lost 3 bases and 4 bases respectively, with 18 bases between them. The V gene's germline CDR1 is LNHDA and CDR2 SQIVND (reference sequence). The CDR3: CASSISLREVGETQYF. The CDR3 nucleotides read TGTGCCAGTAGTATCAGTTTAAGGGAGGTGGGAGAGACCCAGTACTTC.

This clonotype has at least ten counts. This chain uses TRBV5-1 with TRBJ2-3; the D gene is possibly TRBD2 (6 bases). The germline V and J ends were trimmed by 5 bases and 0 bases, with 16 bases remaining between them. CDR3 length: 16 amino acids. Germline CDR1 and CDR2: SGHRS and YFSETQ. CDR3 sequence (DNA): TGCGCCAGCAGTGAGGGGCGGGATCTCAGCACAGATACGCAGTATTTT. This encodes CASSEGRDLSTDTQYF.

This clonotype was seen repeatedly, ten times or more. The chain is built from TRBV2 and TRBJ2-1, with 15 bases identical to TRBD2. Germline trimming cut 8 bases from V and 9 bases from J; bases unmatched to any gene: 5. CDR3 length equals 14 residues. Germline CDR1 is SNHLY and CDR2 is FYNNEI. Written as DNA, the CDR3 is TGTGCCAGCGCGGGGACTAGCGGGAGGATTGAGCAGTTCTTC. Translating gives CASAGTSGRIEQFF.

The table lists this clonotype with a few counts. V usage is TRBV6-5 and J usage is TRBJ2-3; 16 bases are shared with TRBD2. V was clipped by 1 base and J by 8 bases; unmatched bases: 6. The CDR3 loop spans 17 amino acids. Germline CDR1 MNHEY, CDR2 SVGAGI. The CDR3 loop is CASSYLGLAGGPVTQYF. The CDR3 nucleotides read TGTGCCAGCAGTTACTTGGGACTAGCGGGAGGGCCAGTTACGCAGTATTTT.

This clonotype has only a few counts. The rearrangement uses TRBV5-1 and TRBJ2-5; 10 bases map to TRBD2. The CDR3 has 15 amino acids. Germline V gives CDR1 SGHRS, CDR2 YFSETQ. The V and J ends lost 5 bases and 5 bases, in that order; junction bases with no gene match: 9. The CDR3 DNA is TGCGCCAGCAGTGCTAGCGGGAGTGCAGGGGAGACCCAGTACTTC. Protein product: CASSASGSAGETQYF.

In regard to this clonotype: The junction does not match germline at one end; this may be a read error. J is TRBJ2-1 and V is TRBV12-3 or TRBV12-4, with a tentative D call TRBD2 (5 bases). CDR3 size: 15 residues. CDR3 DNA sequence: TGTGCCTGCAGCCCGGACTTTAGCTCCTACAATGAGCAGTTCTTC. It yields the protein CACSPDFSSYNEQFF.

The genes are TRBV10-3 and TRBJ2-6; 9 bases line up with TRBD1. This CDR3 spans 19 amino acids. V was pared by 10 bases and J by 4 bases, with 20 bases of the junction left unmatched. Germline V gene lookup returns CDR1 ENHRY and CDR2 SYGVKD. The DNA of the CDR3 is TGTGCCACCAAGGACCGGACAGGGGTTGACTTCGGGGGGGCCAACGTCCTGACTTTC. This sequence encodes CATKDRTGVDFGGANVLTF.

This clonotype was counted ten times or more. The chain combines TRBV20-1 with TRBJ2-7; 9 nucleotides line up with TRBD2. CDR1 and CDR2 from the germline V gene are DFQATT and SNEGSKA (reference sequence). The CDR3 consists of 15 residues. Losses at the gene ends were 3 bases for V and 3 bases for J; bases not matched to a gene: 9. The chain's CDR3 is CSARDGGRAGYEQYF. DNA for the CDR3: TGCAGTGCTAGGGACGGCGGGAGGGCCGGCTACGAGCAGTACTTC.